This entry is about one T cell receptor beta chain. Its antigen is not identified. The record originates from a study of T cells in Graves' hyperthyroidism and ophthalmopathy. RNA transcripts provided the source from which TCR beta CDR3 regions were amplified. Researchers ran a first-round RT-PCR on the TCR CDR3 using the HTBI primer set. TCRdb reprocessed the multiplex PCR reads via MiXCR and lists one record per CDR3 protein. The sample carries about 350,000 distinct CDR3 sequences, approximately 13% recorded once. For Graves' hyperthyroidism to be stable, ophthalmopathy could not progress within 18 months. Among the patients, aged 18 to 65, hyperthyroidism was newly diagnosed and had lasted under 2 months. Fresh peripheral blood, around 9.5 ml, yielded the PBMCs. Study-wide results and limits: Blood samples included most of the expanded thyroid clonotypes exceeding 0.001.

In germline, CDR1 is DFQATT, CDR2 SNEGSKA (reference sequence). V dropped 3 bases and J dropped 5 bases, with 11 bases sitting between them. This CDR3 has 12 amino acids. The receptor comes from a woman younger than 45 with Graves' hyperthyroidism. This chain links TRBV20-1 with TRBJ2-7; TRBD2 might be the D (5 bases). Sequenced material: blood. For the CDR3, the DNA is TGCAGTGCTAGTAGAGGGAGAGACGAGCAGTACTTC. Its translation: CSASRGRDEQYF.